These 25 T cell receptor beta chains were sequenced from one sample in a study of T cell changes during pregnancy in multiple sclerosis. Only in-frame clones appear in the TCRdb table, and some are missing; sequencing was by immunoSEQ multiplex PCR. The repertoire holds tens of thousands of clones, with 90% as singletons. Sequenced material: CD4+ T cells from peripheral blood mononuclear cells, taken in the second trimester of pregnancy. The receptors come from a female donor with multiple sclerosis, enrolled in a pregnancy study.

The gene calls are TRBV10-1 and TRBJ2-2, with D possibly matching TRBD2 (6 bases). The CDR3 totals 13 residues. Germline assignment: CDR1 WNHNN and CDR2 SYGVQD (reference sequence). V was shortened by 2 bases and J by 6 bases, with 7 bases between the two germline ends. The CDR3 here is CASSEGGSGELFF. The CDR3 DNA reads TGCGCCAGCAGTGAGGGAGGGTCCGGGGAGCTGTTTTTT.

V is TRBV5-1 and J is TRBJ1-2, with a weak D call TRBD1 (6 bases). V lost 1 base, J lost 7 bases, and 11 bases lay in between. The CDR3 runs to 13 residues. The germline CDR1 and CDR2 sequences are SGHRS and YFSETQ. The DNA of the CDR3 is TGCGCCAGCAGCTTGTTAGGGGGAAGTGGCTACACCTTC. Residues: CASSLLGGSGYTF.

This rearrangement joins TRBV18 to TRBJ1-1; the D gene is possibly TRBD1 (6 bases). The CDR3 runs to 15 residues. Germline V gives CDR1 KGHSH, CDR2 LQKENI. V lost 3 bases and J lost 6, with 17 bases in between. The CDR3, as DNA: TGTGCCAGCTCACCTCTCAACAGGGTAAGCCCTGAAGCTTTCTTT. Translated, it gives CASSPLNRVSPEAFF.

The rearrangement joins TRBV7-2 to TRBJ2-3, with 11 bases aligning to TRBD2. The CDR3 has 15 residues. Germline trimming cut 3 bases from V and 6 bases from J; bases unmatched to any gene: 5. Germline V gene sequence: CDR1 SGHTA, CDR2 FQGNSA. In DNA form, the CDR3 reads TGTGCCAGCAGCTTCAGACTAGCGGGATTGGATACGCAGTATTTT. This sequence encodes CASSFRLAGLDTQYF. Full variable domain (remainder filled in from reference TRBV7-2 and TRBJ2-3): GAGVSQSPSNKVTEKGKDVELRCDPISGHTALYWYRQSLGQGLEFLIYFQGNSAPDKSGLPSDRFSAERTGGSVSTLTIQRTQQEDSAVYLCASSFRLAGLDTQYFGPGTRLTVL.

The chain has TRBV5-1 and TRBJ2-1, with TRBD1 matching over 9 bases. The CDR3 has 17 residues. Germline assignment: CDR1 SGHRS and CDR2 YFSETQ. The ends lost 1 base at V and 4 bases at J; junction bases unmatched: 9. CDR3 coding DNA: TGCGCCAGCAGCTTGAGGACACAGGGGGCATCATACAATGAGCAGTTCTTC. Translated, it gives CASSLRTQGASYNEQFF.

This clone is medium-sized in the sample. The chain recombines TRBV29-1 with TRBJ2-5; TRBD1 matches 8 bases. Germline V lookup: CDR1 SQVTM, CDR2 ANQGSEA. This CDR3 region has 14 residues. V lost 4 bases, J lost 2 bases, and 6 bases stayed unmatched. In DNA, the CDR3 is TGCAGCGTTGGGGGGACAGGAACACAAGAGACCCAGTACTTC. Translating gives CSVGGTGTQETQYF.

V and J are TRBV30 and TRBJ2-1; 8 positions match TRBD2. V lost 4 bases, J lost 10 bases, and 9 bases stayed unmatched. The CDR3 runs 13 residues. CDR1 is GTSNPN, CDR2 SVGIG, per germline (reference sequence). CDR3 DNA sequence: TGTGCCTGGACCCCTGGACTAGCCCGGGAGCAGTTCTTC. It is translated as CAWTPGLAREQFF.

The gene calls are TRBV2 and TRBJ2-3; 10 positions match TRBD2. J lost 2 bases, V lost 9 bases, and 8 bases had no gene match. Germline V gene lookup returns CDR1 SNHLY and CDR2 FYNNEI. There are 15 residues in the CDR3. The CDR3 region is CASSSGGPLTDTQYF. In nucleotides, the CDR3 is TGTGCCAGTAGTAGCGGGGGGCCGCTCACAGATACGCAGTATTTT.

This clone has just one count. The CDR3, as DNA: TGTGCCACGACCGACAGGGGAGATAATTCACCCCTCCACTTT. Translated: CATTDRGDNSPLHF. This chain joins TRBV19 and TRBJ1-6; 8 bases match TRBD1. The V and J ends lost 10 bases and 5 bases, in that order; junction bases with no gene match: 7. This CDR3 is 14 amino acids long. CDR1 and CDR2 (germline): LNHDA, SQIVND (reference sequence).

CDR3 in amino acids: CASSQPNRGQNTEAFF. In nucleotides, the CDR3 is TGTGCCAGCAGCCAACCCAACAGGGGGCAGAACACTGAAGCTTTCTTT. This chain joins TRBV14 and TRBJ1-1; 9 bases line up with TRBD1. In germline, CDR1 is SGHDN, CDR2 FVKESK. Trimming took 2 bases from V and 1 from J; bases not matched to a gene: 5. This CDR3 comprises 16 residues.

The rearrangement links TRBV7-2 to TRBJ2-3; 13 bases map to TRBD2. Germline V gene lookup returns CDR1 SGHTA and CDR2 FQGNSA. V shed 4 bases, J shed 2 bases, and the junction held 3 bases outside the gene matches. The CDR3 length is 16 residues. The CDR3 coding sequence is TGTGCCAGCAGCTGGGGACTAGCGGGGCCCACAGATACGCAGTATTTT. Its translation: CASSWGLAGPTDTQYF.

The chain uses TRBV29-1 and TRBJ2-5; TRBD2 matches 8 bases. V shed 2 bases, J shed 4 bases, and the junction held 6 bases outside the gene matches. CDR3 length: 14 residues. Germline CDR1 is SQVTM and CDR2 is ANQGSEA. The CDR3 DNA reads TGCAGCGTTGAATTTATCGGGAGGGCAGAGACCCAGTACTTC. This gives the protein CSVEFIGRAETQYF.

V and J are TRBV11-3 and TRBJ2-1; possibly TRBD2 for D (6 bases). The V end was cut by 0 bases, the J end by 2 bases, with 17 bases between. The CDR3 length is 18 residues. The germline gives CDR1 SGHNT, CDR2 YENEEA. CDR3 DNA: TGTGCCAGCAGCTTAGATCAAGGAGGGAGCACGACCTACAATGAGCAGTTCTTC. Its translation is CASSLDQGGSTTYNEQFF.

This chain joins TRBV7-3 and TRBJ2-1; perhaps TRBD2 as D (5 bases). Germline CDR1 and CDR2: SGHTA and FQGTGA. V lost 3 bases, J lost 0 bases, and 9 bases lay in between. The CDR3 spans 15 residues. The CDR3 protein is CASSFGISSYNEQFF. The CDR3 region has the DNA TGTGCCAGCAGCTTCGGGATTAGCTCCTACAATGAGCAGTTCTTC. Full variable domain (remainder filled in from reference TRBV7-3 and TRBJ2-1): GAGVSQTPSNKVTEKGKYVELRCDPISGHTALYWYRQSLGQGPEFLIYFQGTGAADDSGLPNDRFFAVRPEGSVSTLKIQRTERGDSAVYLCASSFGISSYNEQFFGPGTRLTVL.

This clone was counted between two and nine times. The chain employs TRBV10-3 and TRBJ1-3; D gene unclear. With 0 bases removed from V and 1 base from J, the gap between germline ends came to 10 bases. The length of the CDR3 is 16 residues. The germline V gene encodes CDR1 ENHRY and CDR2 SYGVKD. CDR3 sequence reads: CAISESIGGSGNTIYF. The CDR3 DNA follows: TGTGCCATCAGTGAGTCAATCGGAGGGTCTGGAAACACCATATATTTT.

The DNA of the CDR3 is TGTGCCTGGAGCACAGGGGAAGGTCAGCCCCAGCATTTT. Translation: CAWSTGEGQPQHF. The chain uses TRBV30 and TRBJ1-5, with 7 bases identical to TRBD1. J was trimmed by 6 bases and V by 3 bases; bases with no gene match: 5. Germline CDR1 reads GTSNPN; CDR2 reads SVGIG (reference sequence). The CDR3 spans 13 residues.

This clone was recorded once. The V and J genes are TRBV19 and TRBJ1-1; D not certain. V was clipped by 9 bases and J by 5 bases, with 13 bases between them. The germline gives CDR1 LNHDA, CDR2 SQIVND (reference sequence). There are 12 residues in the CDR3. The CDR3 region has the DNA TGTGCCAGCCAGGACCCGGGGACTGAAGCTTTCTTT. Translation gives CASQDPGTEAFF.

This chain joins TRBV5-1 and TRBJ1-6, with TRBD1 matching 7 bases. V gave up 4 bases and J gave up 9 bases; unmatched junction bases: 10. CDR3 length equals 15 residues. The germline CDR1 and CDR2 sequences are SGHRS and YFSETQ. Here the CDR3 reads CASSPTGATGSPLHF. DNA of the CDR3: TGCGCCAGCAGCCCCACAGGGGCAACGGGTTCACCCCTCCACTTT.

The CDR3 DNA reads as TGTGCCAGCAGTGCTTCGACAGCAAACAATGAGCAGTTCTTC. Protein product: CASSASTANNEQFF. The J gene is TRBJ2-1, the V gene TRBV6-1, with a possible D match to TRBD1 (5 bases). The CDR3 is 14 residues long. V was clipped by 4 bases and J by 5 bases, with 12 bases between them. Germline loops: CDR1 MNHNS, CDR2 SASEGT.

The V gene is TRBV5-1, the J gene TRBJ2-1; 14 bases match TRBD2. J gave up 8 bases and V 3 bases, and 4 bases lay outside the gene matches. The CDR3 sequence is 15 residues long. Germline CDR1 reads SGHRS; CDR2 reads YFSETQ. CDR3 nucleotides: TGCGCCAGCAGCTCGACTAGCGGGAGGGCCCATGAGCAGTTCTTC. This encodes CASSSTSGRAHEQFF.

The gene calls are TRBV6-1 and TRBJ2-7, with 9 positions matching TRBD1. V trimming: 6 bases; J trimming: 3 bases; junction bases outside the gene matches: 12. The V gene's germline CDR1 is MNHNS and CDR2 SASEGT. The CDR3 runs 16 residues. The CDR3 DNA is TGTGCCAGCAGCGAACAACATCCGGGACAGGGCTACGAGCAGTACTTC. Amino acid sequence: CASSEQHPGQGYEQYF.

The J gene is TRBJ2-6, the V gene TRBV7-6, with TRBD2 matching over 10 bases. J lost 3 bases, V lost 1 base, and 6 bases had no gene match. The CDR3 runs to 18 residues. CDR1 SGHVS and CDR2 FNYEAQ come from the germline V gene. CDR3: CASSLVASGRVGANVLTF. The CDR3 bases are TGTGCCAGCAGCTTAGTAGCCAGCGGGAGGGTTGGGGCCAACGTCCTGACTTTC. Full variable domain (rest looked up from reference TRBV7-6 and TRBJ2-6): GAGVSQSPRYKVTKRGQDVALRCDPISGHVSLYWYRQALGQGPEFLTYFNYEAQQDKSGLPNDRFSAERPEGSISTLTIQRTEQRDSAMYRCASSLVASGRVGANVLTFGAGSRLTVL.

This sequence joins TRBV5-1 and TRBJ2-7; 8 nucleotides align to TRBD1. V gave up 4 bases and J gave up 7 bases; unmatched junction bases: 10. The CDR3 is 14 residues long. Germline assignment: CDR1 SGHRS and CDR2 YFSETQ. The CDR3 spells CASSREDRAREQYF. The CDR3 bases are TGCGCCAGCAGCAGAGAGGACAGGGCAAGAGAGCAGTACTTC.

The chain joins TRBV5-1 to TRBJ2-7; TRBD1 matches at 8 bases. CDR3 length equals 14 residues. CDR1 is SGHRS, CDR2 YFSETQ, per germline. V lost 4 bases to trimming and J lost 4 bases; unmatched junction nucleotides: 7. CDR3: CASSIPGQVYEQYF. Written as DNA, the CDR3 is TGCGCCAGCAGCATACCGGGACAGGTTTACGAGCAGTACTTC. The variable domain in full, with the rest retrieved from reference TRBV5-1 and TRBJ2-7, is KAGVTQTPRYLIKTRGQQVTLSCSPISGHRSVSWYQQTPGQGLQFLFEYFSETQRNKGNFPGRFSGRQFSNSRSEMNVSTLELGDSALYLCASSIPGQVYEQYFGPGTRLTVT.

V gene TRBV18 combines with J gene TRBJ1-3, with D tentatively TRBD1 (5 bases). This CDR3 comprises 19 residues. V was pared by 0 bases and J by 0 bases, with 18 bases between. The germline CDR1 and CDR2 sequences are KGHSH and LQKENI. Here the CDR3 DNA reads TGTGCCAGCTCACCACCGAACAAAGCACAGGACCTCTCTGGAAACACCATATATTTT. Its protein product is CASSPPNKAQDLSGNTIYF.